The rows below give T cell receptor beta chains drawn from one sample of a study of blood T cell repertoires in COVID-19. This table comes from immunoSEQ multiplex PCR, and its TCRdb copy is limited to in-frame clones, with some not included. The data show 130,000 to 150,000 clones, with around 83% seen just once and 7.2% held by the top ten. Specimen: peripheral blood. The receptor set was obtained from a woman in her fifties or sixties in a cohort sampled during active or convalescent COVID-19. Both conserved end residues are part of each CDR3. D genes are given only for firm matches. Part of the rows lack a size; the others show once, few, many or a class for expanded clones.

TGTGCCAGCAGGGAGGATATAGGCTACACCTTC | CASREDIGYTF | few | TRBV6-5 | NA | TRBJ1-2
TGTGCCTGGAGTGCTCCTGGGCTAGCACCGTCCTACGAGCAGTACTTC | CAWSAPGLAPSYEQYF | NA | TRBV30 | NA | TRBJ2-7
TGTGCCAGCAGTCTCCAGGGGGCAAGAAATCAGCCCCAGCATTTT | CASSLQGARNQPQHF | many | TRBV27 | TRBD1 | TRBJ1-5
TGCGCCAGCAGTGATTTTGGGCGGGTCGGGAACATTCAGTACTTC | CASSDFGRVGNIQYF | NA | TRBV10-2 | NA | TRBJ2-4
TGCGCCAGCAGCAGCGGAGTGTACTACGAGCAGTACTTC | CASSSGVYYEQYF | few | TRBV5-1 | NA | TRBJ2-7
TGTGCCAGCAGAATACCGGGGGACGCAACTAATGAAAAACTGTTTTTT | CASRIPGDATNEKLFF | NA | TRBV21-1 | NA | TRBJ1-4
TGTGCCACAAAGGACAGGGTGTTTTTACGCAATCAGCCCCAGCATTTT | CATKDRVFLRNQPQHF | NA | TRBV19 | TRBD1 | TRBJ1-5
TGCAGCGGGACGGACAGGGGGGAGGGCACCGGGGAGCTGTTTTTT | CSGTDRGEGTGELFF | NA | TRBV29-1 | TRBD1 | TRBJ2-2
TGTGCCTGGAGTGTCGGTGCAGGGAATCAGCCCCAGCATTTT | CAWSVGAGNQPQHF | NA | TRBV30 | NA | TRBJ1-5
TGTGCCAGCAGCCTGACAGGGTTCGATACGCAGTATTTT | CASSLTGFDTQYF | NA | TRBV7-8 | TRBD1 | TRBJ2-3
TGTGCCAGCAGTACTTACCGTTCCTACGAGCAGTACTTC | CASSTYRSYEQYF | NA | TRBV12-3/TRBV12-4 | NA | TRBJ2-7
TGTGCCAGCAGTGGCGGGGGGCCCTACGAGCAGTACTTC | CASSGGGPYEQYF | NA | TRBV7-9 | TRBD2 | TRBJ2-7
TGTGCTAGTGGTTTGGTAACCGTCGCGGGTAGCGGGGGTTACACCGGGGAGCTGTTTTTT | CASGLVTVAGSGGYTGELFF | NA | TRBV12-5 | TRBD2 | TRBJ2-2
TGTGCCATCAGTGAGTCGGGCGCTCAGAACACTGAAGCTTTCTTT | CAISESGAQNTEAFF | NA | TRBV10-3 | NA | TRBJ1-1
TGTGCCAGCCAACGCCAGGGAGGGGCCGGGGAGCTGTTTTTT | CASQRQGGAGELFF | few | TRBV6-5 | TRBD2 | TRBJ2-2
TGTGCCAGCAGCTTAGGCTATCCAGGGAGGGAGACCCAGTACTTC | CASSLGYPGRETQYF | NA | TRBV7-2 | NA | TRBJ2-5
TGCGCCAGCAGCTTTAGACTAGCAGGGAATGAGCAGTTCTTC | CASSFRLAGNEQFF | NA | TRBV5-1 | TRBD2 | TRBJ2-1
TGTGCCAGCAGCATTGATTACAGGGGGAACACTGAAGCTTTCTTT | CASSIDYRGNTEAFF | NA | TRBV7-2 | TRBD1 | TRBJ1-1
TGTGCCAGCAGTTTATGGACTGGCAGCTCCTACGAGCAGTACTTC | CASSLWTGSSYEQYF | NA | TRBV27 | NA | TRBJ2-7
TGTGCCAGCAGCTTGGGGGCGACAGGGGGCGGACAGCCCCAGCATTTT | CASSLGATGGGQPQHF | NA | TRBV5-5 | TRBD1 | TRBJ1-5
TGTGCCAGCAAAGGGGCTAACACAGATACGCAGTATTTT | CASKGANTDTQYF | NA | TRBV6-1 | NA | TRBJ2-3
TGTGCCAGCAGCTTACGGGACAGGGCTAACTATGGCTACACCTTC | CASSLRDRANYGYTF | NA | TRBV13 | TRBD1 | TRBJ1-2
TGTGCCAGCAGTGGTTCCGGGAGGGGATACAATGAGCAGTTCTTC | CASSGSGRGYNEQFF | NA | TRBV9 | TRBD2 | TRBJ2-1
TGCGCCAGCAGAGACGGACAGAGCAATCAGCCCCAGCATTTT | CASRDGQSNQPQHF | NA | TRBV10-2 | NA | TRBJ1-5
TGTGCCAGCAGCTTAAAGGGAGGGGACGATGAAAAACTGTTTTTT | CASSLKGGDDEKLFF | NA | TRBV7-9 | NA | TRBJ1-4
TGTGCCAGCAGCACTAGCTCCCTTGGCGGGGGGGCCTACGAGCAGTACTTC | CASSTSSLGGGAYEQYF | NA | TRBV11-2 | TRBD2 | TRBJ2-7
TGTGCCAGCAGCCTCAGCGGGGGGGATTACAATGAGCAGTTCTTC | CASSLSGGDYNEQFF | few | TRBV7-2 | TRBD2 | TRBJ2-1
TGTGCCAGCAACCTCGACAGCGTACCCTACGAGCAGTACTTC | CASNLDSVPYEQYF | NA | TRBV6-5 | NA | TRBJ2-7
TGTGCCTGGAGTTTACAGGTTAATTCACCCCTCCACTTT | CAWSLQVNSPLHF | NA | TRBV30 | NA | TRBJ1-6
TGCGCCAGCAGCCCGGACGCGGGGAGGCGGGAAAAACTGTTTTTT | CASSPDAGRREKLFF | NA | TRBV5-1 | NA | TRBJ1-4
TGTGCCAGCAGCCCACGGGGCACAGATACGCAGTATTTT | CASSPRGTDTQYF | NA | TRBV3-1/TRBV3-2 | NA | TRBJ2-3